The 3 T cell receptor beta chains below come from one sample, sequenced in a study of cytomegalovirus exposure and HLA in healthy donors. Clones were sequenced by immunoSEQ multiplex PCR, and TCRdb holds only the in-frame ones, with some missing. The table shows fewer than 120,000 clones, with approximately 90% occurring only once. The sample consisted of PBMCs. The source of these receptors is a woman aged 18-30 years in good health and CMV-seronegative.

The chain combines TRBV13 with TRBJ1-5; TRBD1 is a possible D gene (5 bases). This CDR3 is built from 17 residues. V was trimmed by 2 bases and J by 1 base, leaving 15 bases between them. Germline CDR1 PRHDT, CDR2 FYEKMQ (reference sequence). CDR3 protein: CASSLSLGGRSNQPQHF. Written as DNA, the CDR3 is TGTGCCAGCAGCTTAAGTCTGGGGGGTAGAAGCAATCAGCCCCAGCATTTT.

The count of this clone is one. The chain recombines TRBV10-3 with TRBJ2-3; the match to TRBD2 covers 10 bases. The CDR3 is made up of 17 amino acids. The J segment lost 2 bases and the V segment lost 0 bases, leaving 5 bases of the junction unmatched. CDR1 ENHRY and CDR2 SYGVKD come from the germline V gene. CDR3 sequence reads: CAISESGAGGNTDTQYF. The DNA for the CDR3 is TGTGCCATCAGTGAGTCTGGAGCGGGAGGGAACACAGATACGCAGTATTTT.

This CDR3 is CASSFRFGRDRGSEQYF. The CDR3 nucleotides are TGTGCCAGCAGCTTTAGGTTTGGCCGGGACAGGGGGAGCGAGCAGTACTTC. The chain combines TRBV5-4 with TRBJ2-7, with 11 bases that match TRBD1. Trimming took 2 bases from V and 6 from J; bases not matched to a gene: 13. The germline V gene encodes CDR1 SGHNT and CDR2 YYREEE (reference sequence). The CDR3 has 17 amino acids.